The 18 T cell receptor beta chains below were found in one sample sequenced in a study of blood T cell repertoires in COVID-19 (dated by TCRdb to the early 2020s). Library preparation was by the immunoSEQ multiplex PCR assay. Drawn from immuneACCESS, this table holds only the in-frame rearrangements with V and J called that TCRdb kept. Clones are partly lost; checked studies trace under half to an unresolved V gene and leave the rest unexplained. For this sample the table gives about 250,000 clones, of which 80% to 85% were detected only once. About 5% of the sample is held by the ten biggest clonotypes. The sequencing sample was made of PBMCs or T cells enriched from blood (not recorded which). These receptors were taken from a man aged 40-55 years who had been exposed to COVID-19.

This clone appeared once. The CDR3 loop reads CASSRTPGLVTDTQYF. CDR3 in DNA: TGTGCCAGCTCACGAACTCCGGGACTAGTGACAGATACGCAGTATTTT. The chain is built from TRBV18 and TRBJ2-3; 8 nucleotides line up with TRBD2. This CDR3 has 16 amino acids. Per the germline V gene, CDR1 is KGHSH and CDR2 is LQKENI. Trimming at V came to 4 bases and at J to 3 bases, leaving 9 bases not matched to a gene. The full variable domain, rest sourced from reference TRBV18 and TRBJ2-3, is NAGVMQNPRHLVRRRGQEARLRCSPMKGHSHVYWYRQLPEEGLKFMVYLQKENIIDESGMPKERFSAEFPKEGPSILRIQQVVRGDSAAYFCASSRTPGLVTDTQYFGPGTRLTVL.

To note about this clone: This sample also contains other DNA sequences that code for the same CDR3. The CDR3 here is CASSLGGRNTEAFF. As DNA, the CDR3 is TGTGCCAGCAGCTTAGGAGGGAGGAACACTGAAGCTTTCTTT. This chain links TRBV5-4 with TRBJ1-1, with D hard to call. Germline V CDR1 and CDR2: SGHNT, YYREEE (reference sequence). The CDR3 loop spans 14 amino acids. The V gene lost 2 bases and the J gene lost 1 base, with 9 bases spanning the gap.

The V gene is TRBV12-5, the J gene TRBJ1-2; TRBD1 matches at 7 bases. The CDR3 sequence is 13 residues long. Germline loops: CDR1 LGHNT, CDR2 FRNRAP. The V segment lost 5 bases and the J segment 7 bases; nucleotides outside the gene matches: 7. CDR3 in amino acids: CASGQDRPLGYTF. In DNA, the CDR3 is TGTGCTAGTGGTCAGGACAGGCCGCTTGGCTACACCTTC. Complete variable domain (other parts from reference TRBV12-5 and TRBJ1-2): DARVTQTPRHKVTEMGQEVTMRCQPILGHNTVFWYRQTMMQGLELLAYFRNRAPLDDSGMPKDRFSAEMPDATLATLKIQPSEPRDSAVYFCASGQDRPLGYTFGSGTRLTVV.

CDR3 coding DNA: TGTGCCAGCAGCGTAGCGGGGGGGGGCACAGATACGCAGTATTTT. Residues: CASSVAGGGTDTQYF. The chain is built from TRBV9 and TRBJ2-3, with 8 nucleotides matching TRBD2. The junction had 1 base not matched to a gene; V was cut back by 0 bases and J by 1 base. This CDR3 has 15 amino acids. CDR1 and CDR2 (germline): SGDLS, YYNGEE.

Worth noting for this clone: The same CDR3 also results from other DNA sequences found in this sample. This sequence joins TRBV11-2 and TRBJ2-3, with a possible D match to TRBD1 (6 bases). CDR3 length: 15 residues. Germline CDR1 is SGHAT and CDR2 is FQNNGV. V was clipped by 2 bases and J by 4 bases, with 13 bases between them. CDR3 in DNA: TGTGCCAGCAGCTTAAGGGGGTTTGCCCCAGATACGCAGTATTTT. Protein product: CASSLRGFAPDTQYF.

The chain couples TRBV25-1 to TRBJ2-5, with TRBD2 matching over 7 bases. V shed 7 bases and J 4 bases; nucleotides not matched to a gene: 9. The V gene's germline CDR1 is MGHDK and CDR2 SYGVNS. CDR3 size: 14 residues. CDR3 amino acids: CASKGLGLGETQYF. The CDR3 DNA is TGTGCCAGCAAAGGACTAGGCTTGGGAGAGACCCAGTACTTC.

The chain carries TRBV5-1 and TRBJ2-3, with a tentative D call TRBD1 (5 bases). This CDR3 has 14 amino acids. In germline, CDR1 is SGHRS, CDR2 YFSETQ. The V end lost 1 base, the J end lost 2 bases, and 8 bases lay between the germline ends. The CDR3 protein is CASSLQGPTDTQYF. CDR3 nucleotides: TGCGCCAGCAGCTTGCAGGGTCCCACAGATACGCAGTATTTT.

The rearrangement links TRBV27 to TRBJ2-1; a possible D gene is TRBD2 (7 bases). V lost 1 base and J lost 0, with 13 bases in between. Germline CDR1 and CDR2: MNHEY and SMNVEV (reference sequence). This CDR3 has 17 residues. The CDR3 spells CASSLWAGASSYNEQFF. The CDR3 DNA sequence: TGTGCCAGCAGTTTATGGGCGGGGGCTTCCTCCTACAATGAGCAGTTCTTC.

This sequence joins TRBV6-5 and TRBJ1-3; no definite D call. The V end was cut by 0 bases, the J end by 9 bases, with 12 bases between. The CDR3 spans 14 residues. Germline CDR1 is MNHEY and CDR2 is SVGAGI. CDR3 nucleotides: TGTGCCAGCAGTTACTCTGAGGGTATGAGCACCATATATTTT. Its protein product is CASSYSEGMSTIYF.

The chain carries TRBV11-2 and TRBJ2-3; no clear D. The germline V gene has CDR1 SGHAT and CDR2 FQNNGV. The CDR3 loop spans 18 amino acids. V lost 6 bases to trimming and J lost 3 bases, with 25 bases between them. This chain's CDR3 is CASSYTKNGFSGTDTQYF. For the CDR3, the DNA is TGTGCCAGCAGTTACACCAAAAACGGTTTTTCGGGTACAGATACGCAGTATTTT.

Only one count was recorded for this clone. CDR3 in DNA: TGTGCCAGCACTGCGTCACCTAGCTATGGCTACACCTTC. It encodes CASTASPSYGYTF. The V gene is TRBV27, the J gene TRBJ1-2; D is uncertain. The germline V and J ends were trimmed by 7 bases and 4 bases, with 13 bases remaining between them. This CDR3 has 13 amino acids. Germline V gene lookup returns CDR1 MNHEY and CDR2 SMNVEV (reference sequence).

The chain employs TRBV9 and TRBJ1-4; tentatively, D is TRBD1 (6 bases). The germline CDR1 and CDR2 sequences are SGDLS and YYNGEE. The CDR3 runs to 14 residues. Trimming shortened V by 4 bases and J by 8 bases, and 15 bases separated the two germline ends. Here the CDR3 reads CASSPRGGPEKLFF. CDR3 DNA: TGTGCCAGCAGCCCACGGGGGGGCCCCGAAAAACTGTTTTTT.

The chain couples TRBV5-6 to TRBJ1-5, with 9 bases identical to TRBD1. The junction had 3 bases not matched to a gene; V was cut back by 1 base and J by 1 base. The CDR3 spans 16 residues. The germline gives CDR1 SGHDT, CDR2 YYEEEE. CDR3 DNA: TGTGCCAGCAGCTTGAGGGACAGGGTGAGCAATCAGCCCCAGCATTTT. Protein sequence: CASSLRDRVSNQPQHF.

The chain links TRBV6-5 to TRBJ1-1; the D gene is possibly TRBD1 (5 bases). CDR1 is MNHEY and CDR2 is SVGAGI in the germline V gene. Deletions cut 6 bases from V and 11 bases from J, with 13 bases between. This CDR3 has 11 amino acids. CDR3 amino acids: CASSSTGGAFF. CDR3 coding DNA: TGTGCCAGCAGCTCCACAGGCGGTGCTTTCTTT.

This CDR3 is CASSYLSGQGSNQPQHF. CDR3 DNA sequence: TGTGCCAGCAGTTACCTTTCGGGTCAGGGGAGCAATCAGCCCCAGCATTTT. The V gene is TRBV6-2 or TRBV6-3, the J gene TRBJ1-5, with D maybe TRBD1 (6 bases). V shed 2 bases and J shed 1 base, with 15 bases lying between them. The CDR3 loop spans 17 amino acids. CDR1 and CDR2 from the germline V gene are MNHEY and SVGEGT.

This clone showed up just once. The chain couples TRBV14 to TRBJ2-2; no firm D call. The V and J ends lost 1 base and 1 base respectively, with 7 bases between them. There are 15 residues in the CDR3. Per germline, CDR1 SGHDN and CDR2 FVKESK. CDR3 DNA: TGTGCCAGCAGCCAAGTTTCCGGGAACACCGGGGAGCTGTTTTTT. Its protein product is CASSQVSGNTGELFF.

This clone was observed a handful of times. This rearrangement joins TRBV5-8 to TRBJ2-3; tentative D call: TRBD2 (5 bases). V was cut by 0 bases and J by 1 base, with 9 bases left in between. The CDR3 sequence is 15 residues long. Germline assignment: CDR1 SGHTS and CDR2 YDEGEE. CDR3 coding DNA: TGTGCCAGCAGCTTGGGGAGGCTCCGCACAGATACGCAGTATTTT. Translated: CASSLGRLRTDTQYF.

The chain has TRBV12-3 or TRBV12-4 and TRBJ2-5; D is ambiguous. Trimming pared 8 bases from V and 2 bases from J, leaving 12 bases between. The CDR3 contains 13 residues. The DNA for the CDR3 is TGTGCCAGCGCCCAAGCAGGACAAGAGACCCAGTACTTC. Translated, it gives CASAQAGQETQYF.